A single TCR beta chain is shown here with its context. The protocol was immunoSEQ multiplex PCR, while the TCRdb copy is restricted to in-frame clones and leaves out a portion. Of under 55,000 clones detected, 90% appear once; the ten largest clones hold almost 4%. The sample comes from a study of blood T cell repertoires in COVID-19. The ends lost 6 bases at V and 4 bases at J; junction bases unmatched: 3. The CDR3 is 13 amino acids. The genes are TRBV12-3 or TRBV12-4 and TRBJ2-1; 7 positions match TRBD1. Sequenced input: peripheral blood. This clonotype was sampled from a human donor in a cohort sampled during active COVID-19. In DNA form, the CDR3 reads TGTGCCAGCAGGGCCAGGGGGTACAATGAGCAGTTCTTC. Its translation is CASRARGYNEQFF.